Given below is one TCR beta chain in context. The antigen remains undetermined. Repertoires were generated with immunoSEQ multiplex PCR, while TCRdb's copy carries only in-frame clones and drops some. Of 40,000 to 45,000 clones in the sample, about 80% were seen once. Single viable CD3+CD4+CD8-CD45RO+ cells were sorted as the memory CD4+ T cells. The sample belongs to a study of memory CD4+ T cells and cytomegalovirus serostatus. Across the study: Healthy Belgian adult donors included fewer than 10 CMV-positive and some 25 CMV-negative people.

Whole-study results and caveats: Of roughly 180 reported CMV TCRbeta sequences, under 70 were found in memory CD4+ repertoires.

Germline loops: CDR1 MNHNS, CDR2 SASEGT. Trimming pared 2 bases from V and 1 base from J, leaving 9 bases between. There are 14 residues in the CDR3. The J gene is TRBJ2-7, the V gene TRBV6-1, with D possibly being TRBD1 (6 bases). The sequence was obtained from an adult in good health and CMV-seronegative. The sequencing sample was made of memory CD4+ T cells from blood. The CDR3 nucleotides are TGTGCCAGCAGTGAACTAGGACAGTCCTACGAGCAGTACTTC. This translates into CASSELGQSYEQYF.